The sample holds a few counts of the clone carrying this T cell receptor (beta chain). Trimming left V 2 bases short and J 3 bases short, with 8 bases between. CDR3 size: 14 residues. Germline CDR1 reads ENHRY; CDR2 reads SYGVKD. Clones were sequenced by immunoSEQ multiplex PCR, and TCRdb holds only the in-frame ones, with some missing. The sample carries around 430,000 clones, 88% recorded once. This entry comes from a study of blood T cell repertoires in COVID-19. Study overall: COVID-19 samples collected from the United States, Italy and Spain covered acute and convalescent phases.

The source material was peripheral blood. The origin of this receptor is a woman aged 45-65 years with COVID-19, enrolled during active disease. J is TRBJ1-5 and V is TRBV10-3; D gene uncertain. Here the CDR3 reads CAISEGEINQPQHF. CDR3 nucleotide sequence: TGTGCCATCAGTGAGGGGGAGATCAATCAGCCCCAGCATTTT.